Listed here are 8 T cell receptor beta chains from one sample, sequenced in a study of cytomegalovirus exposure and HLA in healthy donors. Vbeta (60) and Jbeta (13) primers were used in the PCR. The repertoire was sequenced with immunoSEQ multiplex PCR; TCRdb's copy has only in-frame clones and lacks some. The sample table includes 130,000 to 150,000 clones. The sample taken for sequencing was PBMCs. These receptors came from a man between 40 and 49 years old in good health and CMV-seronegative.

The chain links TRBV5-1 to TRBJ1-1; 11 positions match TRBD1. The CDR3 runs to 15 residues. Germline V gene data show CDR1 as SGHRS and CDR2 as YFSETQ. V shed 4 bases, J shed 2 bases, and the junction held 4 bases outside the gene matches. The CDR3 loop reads CASSEGQGGNTEAFF. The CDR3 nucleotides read TGCGCCAGCAGCGAGGGACAGGGGGGAAACACTGAAGCTTTCTTT.

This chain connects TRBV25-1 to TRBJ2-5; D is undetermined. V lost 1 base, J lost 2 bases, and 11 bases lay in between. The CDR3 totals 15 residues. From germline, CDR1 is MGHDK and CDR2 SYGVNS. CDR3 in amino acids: CASSELSNSQETQYF. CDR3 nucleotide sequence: TGTGCCAGCAGTGAATTAAGTAACAGTCAAGAGACCCAGTACTTC.

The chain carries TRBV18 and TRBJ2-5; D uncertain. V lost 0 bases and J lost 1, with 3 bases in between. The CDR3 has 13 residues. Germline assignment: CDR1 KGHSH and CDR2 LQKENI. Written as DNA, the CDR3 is TGTGCCAGCTCACCACCGGCCCAAGAGACCCAGTACTTC. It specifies CASSPPAQETQYF.

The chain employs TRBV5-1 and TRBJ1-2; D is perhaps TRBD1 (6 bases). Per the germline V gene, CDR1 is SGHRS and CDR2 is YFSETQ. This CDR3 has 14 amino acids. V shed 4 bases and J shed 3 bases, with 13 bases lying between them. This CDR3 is CASSRGGSHYGYTF. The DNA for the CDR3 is TGCGCCAGCAGCCGCGGGGGCAGCCACTATGGCTACACCTTC.

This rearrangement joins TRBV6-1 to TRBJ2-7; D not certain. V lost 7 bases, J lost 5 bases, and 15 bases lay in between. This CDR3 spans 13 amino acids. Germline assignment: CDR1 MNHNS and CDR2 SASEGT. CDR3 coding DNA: TGTGCCAGCACTCCTAGATTGGCGGACGAGCAGTACTTC. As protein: CASTPRLADEQYF.

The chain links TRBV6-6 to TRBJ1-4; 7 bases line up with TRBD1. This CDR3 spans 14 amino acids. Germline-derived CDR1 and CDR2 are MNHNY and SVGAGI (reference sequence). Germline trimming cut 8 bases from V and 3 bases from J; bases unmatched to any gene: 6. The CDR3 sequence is CASGDRESNEKLFF. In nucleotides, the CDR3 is TGTGCCAGCGGTGACAGGGAGTCTAATGAAAAACTGTTTTTT.

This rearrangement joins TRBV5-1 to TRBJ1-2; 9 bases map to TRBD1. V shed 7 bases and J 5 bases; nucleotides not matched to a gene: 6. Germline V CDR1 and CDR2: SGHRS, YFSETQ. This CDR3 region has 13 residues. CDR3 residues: CASGETGGYGYTF. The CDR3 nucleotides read TGCGCCAGCGGCGAGACAGGGGGTTATGGCTACACCTTC.

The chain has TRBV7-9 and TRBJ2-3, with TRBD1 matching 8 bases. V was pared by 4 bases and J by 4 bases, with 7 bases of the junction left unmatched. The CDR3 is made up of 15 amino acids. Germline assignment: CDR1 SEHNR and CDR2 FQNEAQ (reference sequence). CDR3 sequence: CASSWTGWESDTQYF. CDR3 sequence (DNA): TGTGCCAGCAGCTGGACAGGGTGGGAGTCAGATACGCAGTATTTT.